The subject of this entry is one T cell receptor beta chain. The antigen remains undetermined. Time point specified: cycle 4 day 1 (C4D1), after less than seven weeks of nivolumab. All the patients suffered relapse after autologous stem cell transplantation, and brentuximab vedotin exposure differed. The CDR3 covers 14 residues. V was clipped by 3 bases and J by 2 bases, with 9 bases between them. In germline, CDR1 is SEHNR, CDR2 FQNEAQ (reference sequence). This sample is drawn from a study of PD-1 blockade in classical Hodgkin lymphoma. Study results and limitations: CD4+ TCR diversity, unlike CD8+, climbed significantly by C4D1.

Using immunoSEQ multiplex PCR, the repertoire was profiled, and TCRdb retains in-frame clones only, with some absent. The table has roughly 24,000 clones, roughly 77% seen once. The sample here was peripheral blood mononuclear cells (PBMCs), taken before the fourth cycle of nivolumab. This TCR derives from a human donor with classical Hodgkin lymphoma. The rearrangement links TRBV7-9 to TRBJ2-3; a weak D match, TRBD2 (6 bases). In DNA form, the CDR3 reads TGTGCCAGCAGCTTTTCGGGGGACACAGATACGCAGTATTTT. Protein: CASSFSGDTDTQYF.